These 15 T cell receptor beta chains were sequenced from one sample in a study of monozygotic twins with inflammatory bowel disease (dated by TCRdb to between 2019 and 2020). Library generation was performed with 5' RACE. The sequencing machine was an Illumina HiSeq 2500. After TCRdb reprocessed the reads, each CDR3 protein sequence was kept as one row, without DNA. The sample's table covers just over 300,000 distinct CDR3 sequences. Roughly 5.2% of the sample belongs to the ten largest clones. Input material: blood. These receptors came from a human donor with ulcerative colitis or Crohn's disease, or a healthy co-twin of an affected twin (not recorded which).

The V gene is TRBV20-1, the J gene TRBJ2-7; the TCRdb D gene call, TRBD2, has no DNA to confirm it. CDR1 DFQATT and CDR2 SNEGSKA come from the germline V gene (reference sequence). CDR3 length equals 14 residues. The CDR3 loop reads CSARDWRGGYEQYF.

The CDR3 sequence: CASSPRLDEQYF. The chain couples TRBV18 to TRBJ2-7. The CDR3 totals 12 residues. Germline loops: CDR1 KGHSH, CDR2 LQKENI.

Here the CDR3 reads CASSYVVGTERFF. The chain recombines TRBV6-2 or TRBV6-3 with TRBJ2-1. Germline V CDR1 and CDR2: MNHEY, SVGEGT. The CDR3 runs 13 residues.

V and J are TRBV7-6 and TRBJ2-1; without DNA, the TCRdb call of TRBD2 cannot be checked. The germline V gene has CDR1 SGHVS and CDR2 FNYEAQ. The CDR3 has 15 amino acids. The CDR3 here is CASVRSSGRSNEQFF.

The chain has TRBV18 and TRBJ1-6. Germline loops: CDR1 KGHSH, CDR2 LQKENI. CDR3 length: 17 residues. CDR3: CASSRTAGRSYNSPLHF.

This clonotype is medium-sized by frequency. The V call is TRBV5-1, the J call TRBJ2-3; without DNA, the TCRdb call of TRBD1 cannot be checked. The CDR3 extends over 15 amino acids. The germline V gene has CDR1 SGHRS and CDR2 YFSETQ. CDR3 loop: CASSWRGQGTDTQYF.

V and J are TRBV7-9 and TRBJ2-1; TCRdb returns TRBD1, unconfirmable since there is no DNA. The CDR3 covers 14 residues. CDR1 is SEHNR and CDR2 is FQNEAQ in the germline V gene (reference sequence). CDR3 in amino acids: CASSLALLSNEQFF.

This rearrangement joins TRBV7-7 to TRBJ2-1; the TRBD1 assignment by TCRdb is unverifiable without DNA. The CDR3 runs 14 residues. Germline V gives CDR1 SSHAT, CDR2 FNYEAQ (reference sequence). CDR3 region: CASSLAPGKNEQFF.

The J gene is TRBJ1-2, the V gene TRBV12-3 or TRBV12-4. The length of the CDR3 is 11 residues. The CDR3 protein is CASSEDYGYTF.

The chain has TRBV2 and TRBJ1-1; TCRdb reports TRBD1, a call that lacks DNA to check it against. This CDR3 has 14 residues. CDR1 is SNHLY, CDR2 FYNNEI, per germline. The CDR3 here is CASSEVTGNTEAFF.

The chain uses TRBV12-3 or TRBV12-4 and TRBJ2-3; the D call of TRBD2 rests on TCRdb alone, since no DNA is present to check it. The CDR3 contains 15 residues. The CDR3 sequence: CASSSTSGSTDTQYF.

CDR3 region: CASSQEAASGVTDTQYF. The rearrangement links TRBV4-3 to TRBJ2-3; TCRdb's assignment of TRBD2 cannot be checked, as there is no DNA. The germline gives CDR1 LGHNA, CDR2 YSLEER. This CDR3 is built from 17 residues.

V gene TRBV28 combines with J gene TRBJ2-3; absent DNA, TCRdb's TRBD1 call cannot be checked. The CDR3 is made up of 16 amino acids. The germline V gene has CDR1 MDHEN and CDR2 SYDVKM. The CDR3: CASSLPQQESTDTQYF.

The V and J genes are TRBV19 and TRBJ2-1; the D call from TCRdb, TRBD2, cannot be confirmed without DNA. Germline lookup yields CDR1 LNHDA and CDR2 SQIVND (reference sequence). The CDR3 loop spans 17 amino acids. CDR3 region: CASNSQLSGRGHNEQFF.

The V and J genes are TRBV6-6 and TRBJ2-1. The CDR3 extends over 13 amino acids. Germline CDR1 is MNHNY and CDR2 is SVGAGI (reference sequence). The CDR3 protein is CASSYGEVTEQFF.